Following are 7 T cell receptor beta chains from one sample sequenced in a study of T cell clonality in common variable immunodeficiency. The assay was immunoSEQ multiplex PCR, and TCRdb's table has in-frame clones only and misses some. This sample has around 50,000 clones, each found more than once. The sequencing input was peripheral blood mononuclear cells. The receptors originated from a person aged 18 to 75 in good health.

This clone was recorded many times. Here the CDR3 reads CASSVNLGTGSYEQYF. The sequenced part of the CDR3 DNA is TGCGCCAGCAGCGTAAATCTCGGGACAGGTTCCTACGAG. The rearrangement links TRBV5-1 to TRBJ2-7; 8 bases line up with TRBD1. The read terminates 3 residues before the CDR3 end, so the remaining end is supplied by the germline J gene. V lost 4 bases to trimming and J lost 1 base; unmatched junction nucleotides: 10. CDR1 is SGHRS and CDR2 is YFSETQ in the germline V gene. The CDR3 runs 16 residues.

The table lists this clone with many counts. The read stops 3 residues short of the end of the CDR3; the missing end is completed from the germline J gene. The chain couples TRBV23-1 to TRBJ1-2; TRBD1 matches 7 bases. TRBV23-1 is flagged as an ORF with uncertain function. This CDR3 has 14 amino acids. The part of the CDR3 DNA that was read is TGCGCCAGCAGTCATCCCGACAGGGTAGGAGGC. It translates to CASSHPDRVGG. The full CDR3 protein reads CASSHPDRVGGYTF.

This clone was observed many times. Sequencing ends 3 residues short of the CDR3 end; the germline J gene provides the rest. The V and J genes are TRBV20-1 and TRBJ2-7, with 7 bases identical to TRBD2. Germline trimming cut 4 bases from V and 4 bases from J; bases unmatched to any gene: 10. CDR1 is DFQATT, CDR2 SNEGSKA, per germline (reference sequence). The CDR3 contains 14 residues. This CDR3 reads CSANAPGLSYEQYF. The sequenced part of the CDR3 DNA is TGCAGTGCTAACGCACCGGGACTATCGTACGAG.

In its sample, this clone was seen many times. Read coverage stops 3 residues before the CDR3 terminus; the germline J gene supplies the remainder. The chain carries TRBV13 and TRBJ2-3; 9 nucleotides line up with TRBD2. CDR1 and CDR2 from the germline V gene are PRHDT and FYEKMQ (reference sequence). V shed 5 bases, J shed 2 bases, and the junction held 8 bases outside the gene matches. The CDR3 is made up of 16 amino acids. CDR3 protein: CASSVKSGRSTDTQYF. The covered CDR3 bases are TGTGCCAGCAGCGTCAAGAGCGGGAGGTCCACAGATACG.

This clone was recorded at least ten times. The read halts 3 residues ahead of the CDR3 end, with the missing end drawn from the germline J gene. The chain has TRBV5-1 and TRBJ2-1, with D possibly being TRBD2 (6 bases). Germline CDR1 and CDR2: SGHRS and YFSETQ. This CDR3 has 15 residues. The V end was cut by 2 bases, the J end by 5 bases, with 14 bases between. The CDR3 reads CASSLRAGRDNEQFF. The CDR3 bases that were read are TGCGCCAGCAGCTTACGGGCGGGAAGGGACAATGAG.

This clone was counted ten times or more. The CDR3 is cut off 3 residues early in the read; its end comes from the germline J gene. V usage is TRBV19 and J usage is TRBJ1-2, with D possibly TRBD1 on 6 matching bases. The germline CDR1 and CDR2 sequences are LNHDA and SQIVND (reference sequence). V was cut by 5 bases and J by 5 bases, with 21 bases left in between. The CDR3 has 16 residues. The part of the CDR3 DNA that was read is TGTGCCAGTAGTCACACTGGGACAATTGGGTTGTATGGC. Amino acid sequence: CASSHTGTIGLYG. The complete CDR3 protein is CASSHTGTIGLYGYTF. The whole variable domain, filled in from reference TRBV19 and TRBJ1-2, reads DGGITQSPKYLFRKEGQNVTLSCEQNLNHDAMYWYRQDPGQGLRLIYYSQIVNDFQKGDIAEGYSVSREKKESFPLTVTSAQKNPTAFYLCASSHTGTIGLYGYTFGSGTRLTVV.

This clone occurred many times. The read gets to within 3 residues of the CDR3 end, and the germline J gene fills in the rest. The V gene is TRBV6-2 or TRBV6-3, the J gene TRBJ2-7, with 8 nucleotides matching TRBD1. In germline, CDR1 is MNHEY, CDR2 SVGEGT. This CDR3 has 13 residues. V dropped 4 bases and J dropped 4; count of bases not matched to a gene: 3. Incomplete CDR3 DNA: TGTGCCAGCAGTTTGGACAGGGTATACGAG. Translation gives CASSLDRVYE. The entire CDR3 protein reads CASSLDRVYEQYF.